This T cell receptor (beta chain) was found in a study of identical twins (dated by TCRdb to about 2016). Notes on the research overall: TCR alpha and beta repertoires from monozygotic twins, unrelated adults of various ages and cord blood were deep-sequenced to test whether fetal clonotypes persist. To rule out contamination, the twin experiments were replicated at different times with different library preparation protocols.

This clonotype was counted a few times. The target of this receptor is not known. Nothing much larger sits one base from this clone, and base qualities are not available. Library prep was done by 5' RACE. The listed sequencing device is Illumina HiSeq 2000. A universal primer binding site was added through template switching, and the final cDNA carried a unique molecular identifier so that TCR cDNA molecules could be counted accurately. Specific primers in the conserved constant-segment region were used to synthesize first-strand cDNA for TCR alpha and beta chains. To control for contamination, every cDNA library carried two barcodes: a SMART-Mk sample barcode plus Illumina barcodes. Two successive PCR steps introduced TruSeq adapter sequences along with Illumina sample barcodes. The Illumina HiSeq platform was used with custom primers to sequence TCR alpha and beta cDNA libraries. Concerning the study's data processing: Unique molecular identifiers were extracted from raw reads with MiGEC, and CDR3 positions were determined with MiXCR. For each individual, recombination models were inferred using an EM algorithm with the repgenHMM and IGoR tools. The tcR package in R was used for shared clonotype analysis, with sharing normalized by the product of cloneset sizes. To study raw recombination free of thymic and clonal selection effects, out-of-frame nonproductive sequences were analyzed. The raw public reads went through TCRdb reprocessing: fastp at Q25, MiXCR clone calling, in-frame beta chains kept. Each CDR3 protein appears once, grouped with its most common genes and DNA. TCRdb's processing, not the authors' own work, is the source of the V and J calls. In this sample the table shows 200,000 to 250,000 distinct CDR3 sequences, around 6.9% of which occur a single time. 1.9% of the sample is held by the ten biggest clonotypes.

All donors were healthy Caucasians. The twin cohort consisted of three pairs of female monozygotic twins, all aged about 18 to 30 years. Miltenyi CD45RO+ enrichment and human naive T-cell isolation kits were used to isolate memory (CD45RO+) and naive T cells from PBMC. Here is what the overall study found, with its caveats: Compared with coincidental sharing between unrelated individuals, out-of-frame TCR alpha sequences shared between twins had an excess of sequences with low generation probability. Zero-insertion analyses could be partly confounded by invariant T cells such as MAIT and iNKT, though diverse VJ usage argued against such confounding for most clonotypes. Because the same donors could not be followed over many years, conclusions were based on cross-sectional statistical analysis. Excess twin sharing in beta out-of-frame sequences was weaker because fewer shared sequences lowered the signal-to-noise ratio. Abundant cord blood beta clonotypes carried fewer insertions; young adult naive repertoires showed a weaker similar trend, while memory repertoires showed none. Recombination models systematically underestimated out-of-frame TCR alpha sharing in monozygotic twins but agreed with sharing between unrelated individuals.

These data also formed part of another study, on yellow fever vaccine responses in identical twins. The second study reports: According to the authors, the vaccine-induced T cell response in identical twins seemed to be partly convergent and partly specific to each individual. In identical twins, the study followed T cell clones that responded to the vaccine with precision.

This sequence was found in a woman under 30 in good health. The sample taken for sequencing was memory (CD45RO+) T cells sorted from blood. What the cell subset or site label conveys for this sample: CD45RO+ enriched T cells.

The CDR3 protein: CASSHPGLEQFF. The nucleotide sequence is TGTGCCAGCAGCCATCCGGGACTTGAGCAGTTCTTC. The chain employs TRBV4-2 and TRBJ2-1; the D segment could be TRBD2, given 6 matching bases. From the cysteine up to the phenylalanine, the CDR3 has a length of 12 residues. The entry retains the CDR3 DNA only, 36 bases that are in frame from base 1. As encoded in the germline V gene, CDR1 is LGHNA while CDR2 is YNFKEQ. V and J lose 3 bases and 9 bases, and a span of 9 bases separates them.